In this sample, the clone carrying this TCR beta chain turned up once. This CDR3 has 14 residues. Per the germline V gene, CDR1 is KGHSY and CDR2 is FQNENV. The V and J ends lost 1 base and 7 bases respectively, with 11 bases between them. Data came from immunoSEQ multiplex PCR; TCRdb stores just in-frame clones and leaves some out. The repertoire has some 50,000 clones, 77% of them found once; the top ten carry roughly 3%. These data originate in a study of PD-1 blockade in mismatch repair-deficient tumors. This rearrangement joins TRBV16 to TRBJ1-5, with D perhaps TRBD1 (5 bases). The sequences come from PBMCs, collected before pembrolizumab treatment. The TCR was taken from an adult with mismatch repair-deficient cancer. The CDR3 nucleotides read TGTGCCAGCAGCCAATTTGACAGACCCCAGCCCCAGCATTTT. It codes for CASSQFDRPQPQHF.